Reported below is one T cell receptor (beta chain). Per the original data handling: The authors estimated nucleated cell counts from reference gene primer amplification. Produced via immunoSEQ multiplex PCR; TCRdb's table is partial and in-frame only. V and J calls plus clone size are reproduced from that table; the DNA served to infer D and trimming. The table shows about 73,000 clones, with approximately 71% occurring only once. Seattle participants joined during active infection and were tracked over time. The data are from a study of blood T cell repertoires in COVID-19. Background on the study: T cells, B-cell-depleted T cells, or PBMCs provided the cDNA or gDNA that served as material.

The CDR3 is made up of 15 amino acids. The germline V and J ends were trimmed by 5 bases and 5 bases, with 15 bases remaining between them. Per the germline V gene, CDR1 is SGHVS and CDR2 is FNYEAQ. Input material: peripheral blood. The origin of this receptor is a man aged 65 to 85 with COVID-19, enrolled during active disease. The J gene is TRBJ2-2, the V gene TRBV7-6; maybe TRBD1 (6 bases). DNA of the CDR3: TGTGCCAGCAGCCTTTGGACAGACGCGACCGGGGAGCTGTTTTTT. Amino acid sequence: CASSLWTDATGELFF.